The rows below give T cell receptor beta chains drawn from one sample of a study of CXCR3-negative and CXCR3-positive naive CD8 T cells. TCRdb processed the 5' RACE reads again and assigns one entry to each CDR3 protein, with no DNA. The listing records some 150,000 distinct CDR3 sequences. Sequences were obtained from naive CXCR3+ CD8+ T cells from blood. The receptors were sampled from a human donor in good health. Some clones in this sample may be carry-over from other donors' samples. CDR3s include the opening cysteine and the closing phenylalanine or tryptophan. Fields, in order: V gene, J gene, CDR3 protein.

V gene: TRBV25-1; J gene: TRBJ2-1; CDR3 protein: CASSDEEDPLGEQFF
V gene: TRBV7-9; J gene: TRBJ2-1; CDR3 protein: CASSPITGSGHNEQFF
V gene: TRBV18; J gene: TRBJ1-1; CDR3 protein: CASSMANRGHTEAFF
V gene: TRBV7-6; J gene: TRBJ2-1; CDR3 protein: CASSLGGTLNEQFF
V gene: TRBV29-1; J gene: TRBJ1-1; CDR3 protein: CSVLRTDIVRTEAFF
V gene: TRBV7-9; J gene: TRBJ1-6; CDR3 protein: CASSFPAGQDAPPLHF
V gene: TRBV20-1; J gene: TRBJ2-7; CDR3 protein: CSAMERVDYEQYF
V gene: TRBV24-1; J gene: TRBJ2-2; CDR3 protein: CATSESTGTTGELFF
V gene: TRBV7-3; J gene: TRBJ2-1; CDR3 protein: CASTLSAGGSNEQFF
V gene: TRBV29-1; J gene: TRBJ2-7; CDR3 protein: CSVETTGTGLGEQYF
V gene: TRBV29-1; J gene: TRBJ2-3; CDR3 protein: CSVEGLAGKRPSTDTQYF
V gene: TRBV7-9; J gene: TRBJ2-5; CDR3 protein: CASSSPPVTSPGTQYF
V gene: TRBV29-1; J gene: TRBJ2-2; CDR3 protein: CSVEVIGELFF
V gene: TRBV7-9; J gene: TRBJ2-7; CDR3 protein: CASSLHGQGSYEQYF
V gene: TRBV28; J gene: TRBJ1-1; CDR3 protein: CASSYPPLYENTEAFF
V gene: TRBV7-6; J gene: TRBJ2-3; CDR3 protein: CASSPPGASTDTQYF
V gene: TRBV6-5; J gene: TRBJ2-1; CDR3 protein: CASSYEGTSGRNEQFF
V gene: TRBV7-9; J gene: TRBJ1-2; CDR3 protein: CASSYEQGLNYGYTF
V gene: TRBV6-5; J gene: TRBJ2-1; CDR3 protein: CASSYSGSQDEQFF
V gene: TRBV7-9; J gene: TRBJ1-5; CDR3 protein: CASSYGTDYQPQHF
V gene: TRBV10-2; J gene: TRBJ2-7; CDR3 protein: CASKDRSYEQYF
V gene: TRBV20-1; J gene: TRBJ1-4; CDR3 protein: CSARDIGQEYEKLFF
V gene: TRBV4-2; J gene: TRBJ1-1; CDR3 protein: CASSPHPGGNTEAFF
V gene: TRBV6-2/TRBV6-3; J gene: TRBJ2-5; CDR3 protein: CASNPGGETQYF
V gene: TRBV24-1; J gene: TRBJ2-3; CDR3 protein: CATSDSTSSVSTDTQYF
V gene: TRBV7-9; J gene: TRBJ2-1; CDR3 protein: CASSPLASGRDYNEQFF
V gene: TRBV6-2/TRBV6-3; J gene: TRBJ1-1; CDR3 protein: CASSSPGVMDTEAFF
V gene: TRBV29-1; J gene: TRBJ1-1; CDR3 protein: CSVSPGSRLNTEAFF
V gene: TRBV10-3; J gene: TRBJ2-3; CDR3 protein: CAIIRTSGTDTQYF
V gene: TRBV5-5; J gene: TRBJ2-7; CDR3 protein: CASSPDSFYEQYF
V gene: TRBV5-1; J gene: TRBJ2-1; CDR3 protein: CASRERNPLQGFLFF
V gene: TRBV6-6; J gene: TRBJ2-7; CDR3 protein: CASSYNDGGGYEQYF
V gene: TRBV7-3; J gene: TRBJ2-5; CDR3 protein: CASSPGTEETQYF
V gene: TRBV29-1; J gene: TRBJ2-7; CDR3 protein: CSVRDNYYEQYF
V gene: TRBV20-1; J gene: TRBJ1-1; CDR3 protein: CSASWTGVTEAFF
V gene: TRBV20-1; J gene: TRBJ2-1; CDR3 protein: CSAVRDLDNEQFF
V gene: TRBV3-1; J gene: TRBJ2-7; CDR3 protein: CASSQGGTGAYEQYF
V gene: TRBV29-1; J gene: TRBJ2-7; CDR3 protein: CSVPGGVGYEQYF
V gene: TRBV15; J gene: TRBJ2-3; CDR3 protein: CATSPAPRADTQYF
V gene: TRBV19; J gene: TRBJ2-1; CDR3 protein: CASSMGGSSYNEQFF
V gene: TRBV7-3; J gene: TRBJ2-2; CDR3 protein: CASSSGGTGELFF
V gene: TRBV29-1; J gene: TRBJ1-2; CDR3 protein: CSAPTSGVDGYTF
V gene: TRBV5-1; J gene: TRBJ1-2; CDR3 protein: CASSITGRDGYTF
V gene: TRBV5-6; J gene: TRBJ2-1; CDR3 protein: CASSLRGLDNEQFF
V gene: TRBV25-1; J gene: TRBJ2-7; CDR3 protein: CASSDSDRRGSGQYF
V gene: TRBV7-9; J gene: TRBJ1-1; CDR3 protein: CASRAEPEAFF
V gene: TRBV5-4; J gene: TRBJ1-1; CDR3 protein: CASSPRTGGVYTEAFF
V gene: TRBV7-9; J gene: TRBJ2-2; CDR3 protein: CASRRQGQTGELFF
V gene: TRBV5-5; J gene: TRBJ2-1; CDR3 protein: CASSATEDSIPYEQFF
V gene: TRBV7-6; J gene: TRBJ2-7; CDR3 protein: CASSPERGVPYEQYF
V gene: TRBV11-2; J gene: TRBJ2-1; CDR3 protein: CASSLVPHLDEQFF
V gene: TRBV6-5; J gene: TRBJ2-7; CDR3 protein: CASSYSRGSYEQYF
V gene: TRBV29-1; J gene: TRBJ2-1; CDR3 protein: CSVIGGLAGENEQFF
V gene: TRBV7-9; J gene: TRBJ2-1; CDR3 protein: CASSQTEMVYNEQFF
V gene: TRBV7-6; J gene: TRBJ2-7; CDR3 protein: CASRAAGVDEQYF
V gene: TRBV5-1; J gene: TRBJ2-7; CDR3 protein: CASSQPPGYEQYF
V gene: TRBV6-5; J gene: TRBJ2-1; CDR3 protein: CASRRQGAYNEQFF
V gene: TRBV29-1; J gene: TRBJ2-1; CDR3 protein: CSVDIGQGSYNEQFF
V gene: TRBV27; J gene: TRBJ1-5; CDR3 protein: CASSLSGSNQPQHF